This T cell receptor (beta chain) was recorded in a study of blood T cell repertoires in COVID-19. At the level of the study: The study drew acute and convalescent COVID-19 samples from the United States, Italy and Spain.

Per the original methods: Estimated nucleated cell counts came from reference gene primer amplification. The repertoire was sequenced with immunoSEQ multiplex PCR; TCRdb's copy has only in-frame clones and lacks some. The V and J calls and the clone size are those of that table, but D and trimming were determined from the DNA. The table shows 150,000 to 200,000 clones, with roughly 84% occurring only once. V was clipped by 4 bases and J by 4 bases; unmatched bases: 4. Germline-derived CDR1 and CDR2 are MGHRA and YSYEKL. The CDR3 sequence is 14 residues long. The chain joins TRBV4-1 to TRBJ2-7; TRBD2 aligns across 10 bases. The sample comprised PBMCs or T cells enriched from blood (not recorded which). This receptor was obtained from a woman under 40 who had been exposed to COVID-19. CDR3 DNA: TGCGCCAGCAGCCGGAGCGGGGGGGCTTACGAGCAGTACTTC. This gives the protein CASSRSGGAYEQYF.